This T cell receptor beta chain was recorded in a study of T cell responses to AZD1222 COVID-19 vaccine. Whole-study findings and limits: White British people made up most donors, females outnumbered males, and clonal diversity was possibly underestimated. Just a handful of AZD1222 recipients tested seropositive at baseline.

The method was immunoSEQ multiplex PCR; TCRdb's version includes in-frame clones alone and lacks a portion of them. The table has over 55,000 clones, 65% to 80% seen once. Between the trimmed V and J ends, which lost 0 bases and 8 bases, there was a span of 19 bases. This CDR3 has 16 amino acids. CDR1 is MNHEY, CDR2 SVGEGT, per germline. As regards this clone: Its cognate antigen is unknown.

This TCR derives from an adult who received the AZD1222 COVID-19 vaccine. This sequence joins TRBV6-2 or TRBV6-3 and TRBJ1-1; TRBD1 is a possible D gene (5 bases). The sample here was peripheral blood, taken 28 days after the second AZD1222 dose. This CDR3 is CASSYSTGTPKQEAFF. As DNA, the CDR3 is TGTGCCAGCAGTTACTCTACCGGGACCCCTAAACAGGAAGCTTTCTTT.